The T cell receptor beta chain under discussion was sequenced for a study of CD8 T cells in Susac syndrome. A note on this clonotype: What it binds is unknown.

Reverse transcription of about 0.5 to 1 ug RNA used random hexamers. It was immunoSEQ multiplex PCR that amplified TCR beta CDR3 across 54 Vbeta and 13 Jbeta. TCRdb called the immunoSEQ multiplex PCR reads again in MiXCR, with one record for every CDR3 protein. The repertoire holds roughly 200,000 distinct CDR3 sequences, with roughly 96% as singletons. High-throughput TCR beta sequencing covered peripheral CD8+ and CD4+ T cells. Negative magnetic isolation gave CD8+ and CD4+ cells; FACS enriched CD8+ TEMRA. The study, taken as a whole, reports: The study conceded that its TCR sequencing and HLA analysis involved relatively few individuals.

This CDR3 spans 14 amino acids. J was trimmed by 2 bases and V by 8 bases; bases with no gene match: 8. Germline lookup yields CDR1 SNHLY and CDR2 FYNNEI. The sample consisted of CD4+ T cells from PBMCs. The sequence was obtained from a human donor in good health. The chain uses TRBV2 and TRBJ2-7; 8 bases match TRBD1. The chain's CDR3 is CASGGQETPYEQYF. The CDR3 DNA sequence: TGTGCCAGCGGGGGACAGGAGACGCCCTACGAGCAGTACTTC.